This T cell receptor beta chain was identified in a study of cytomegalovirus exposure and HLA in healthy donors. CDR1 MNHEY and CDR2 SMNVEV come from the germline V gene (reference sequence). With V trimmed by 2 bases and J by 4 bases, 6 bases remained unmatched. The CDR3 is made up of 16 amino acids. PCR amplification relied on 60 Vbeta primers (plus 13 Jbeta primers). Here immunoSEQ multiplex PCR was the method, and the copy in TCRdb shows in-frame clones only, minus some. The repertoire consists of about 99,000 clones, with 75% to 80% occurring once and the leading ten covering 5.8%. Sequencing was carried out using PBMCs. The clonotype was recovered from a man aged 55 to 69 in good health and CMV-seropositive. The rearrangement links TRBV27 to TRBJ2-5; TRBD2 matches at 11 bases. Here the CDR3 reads CASSLILAGGRETQYF. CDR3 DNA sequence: TGTGCCAGCAGTTTAATTCTAGCGGGGGGTCGAGAGACCCAGTACTTC.